These 19 T cell receptor beta chains share one sample of origin, sequenced in a study of cytomegalovirus exposure and HLA in healthy donors. Researchers ran the PCR with 60 Vbeta and 13 Jbeta primers. The assay was immunoSEQ multiplex PCR, and TCRdb's table has in-frame clones only and misses some. The sample lists 150,000 or so clones; around three quarters were seen once. The sample was PBMCs. These receptors were taken from a man aged 35 to 55 in good health and CMV-seronegative.

This chain uses TRBV11-1 with TRBJ1-1; D possibly corresponds to TRBD1 (5 bases). The CDR3 sequence is 15 residues long. In germline, CDR1 is SGHAT, CDR2 FQDESV (reference sequence). Trimming left V 5 bases short and J 6 bases short, with 19 bases between. The CDR3 region is CASSMAATGVSEAFF. The DNA for the CDR3 is TGTGCCAGCAGCATGGCGGCAACGGGGGTGTCTGAAGCTTTCTTT.

CDR3 in amino acids: CASRSRGTSSYEQYF. The CDR3 bases are TGTGCCAGTAGAAGCCGCGGGACCAGCTCCTACGAGCAGTACTTC. This chain uses TRBV19 with TRBJ2-7; possible D gene TRBD2, 6 bases. The CDR3 has 15 amino acids. V was shortened by 6 bases and J by 0 bases, with 15 bases between the two germline ends. Germline-derived CDR1 and CDR2 are LNHDA and SQIVND (reference sequence). The full variable domain, completed using reference TRBV19 and TRBJ2-7, is DGGITQSPKYLFRKEGQNVTLSCEQNLNHDAMYWYRQDPGQGLRLIYYSQIVNDFQKGDIAEGYSVSREKKESFPLTVTSAQKNPTAFYLCASRSRGTSSYEQYFGPGTRLTVT.

A few counts support this clone. V gene TRBV11-2 combines with J gene TRBJ2-7; 9 bases map to TRBD2. V was clipped by 0 bases and J by 0 bases; unmatched bases: 0. The CDR3 is 15 amino acids. CDR1 and CDR2 (germline): SGHAT, FQNNGV. The DNA for the CDR3 is TGTGCCAGCAGCTTAGATAGCGGGAGCTCCTACGAGCAGTACTTC. This encodes CASSLDSGSSYEQYF.

CDR3: CASSSRDTSYEQYF. Here the CDR3 DNA reads TGTGCCAGCAGCTCCCGGGACACCTCCTACGAGCAGTACTTC. The gene calls are TRBV7-9 and TRBJ2-7; tentative D call: TRBD1 (6 bases). V lost 4 bases, J lost 0 bases, and 10 bases lay in between. The CDR3 is 14 amino acids. Germline V gene sequence: CDR1 SEHNR, CDR2 FQNEAQ (reference sequence).

V is TRBV11-2 and J is TRBJ2-7; 11 nucleotides line up with TRBD1. The CDR3 is 16 residues long. J gave up 4 bases and V 1 base, and 6 bases lay outside the gene matches. The germline V gene encodes CDR1 SGHAT and CDR2 FQNNGV. This CDR3 is CASSLVPGTGGYEQYF. The DNA for the CDR3 is TGTGCCAGCAGCTTAGTCCCTGGGACAGGGGGGTACGAGCAGTACTTC.

This clone occurred a few times. The chain combines TRBV27 with TRBJ2-7; D remains ambiguous. Germline lookup yields CDR1 MNHEY and CDR2 SMNVEV (reference sequence). This CDR3 comprises 12 residues. V was cut by 4 bases and J by 4 bases, with 8 bases left in between. The CDR3 region has the DNA TGTGCCAGCAGTTCCCGAGGATACGAGCAGTACTTC. This codes for CASSSRGYEQYF.

V usage is TRBV6-1 and J usage is TRBJ1-1; 7 bases are a match to TRBD1. CDR3 size: 13 residues. Germline CDR1 MNHNS, CDR2 SASEGT. V was pared by 6 bases and J by 4 bases, with 5 bases of the junction left unmatched. In DNA form, the CDR3 reads TGTGCCAGCAGGACAGGGAAGAGCACTGAAGCTTTCTTT. This translates into CASRTGKSTEAFF.

The rearrangement uses TRBV5-1 and TRBJ1-4, with a possible D match to TRBD1 (5 bases). The CDR3 has 16 residues. The V and J ends lost 2 bases and 4 bases respectively, with 15 bases between them. Per germline, CDR1 SGHRS and CDR2 YFSETQ. For the CDR3, the DNA is TGCGCCAGCAGCTTAAGGGGCTCCCTTAATAATGAAAAACTGTTTTTT. Protein: CASSLRGSLNNEKLFF.

This clone was observed a single time. The chain has TRBV4-1 and TRBJ2-1; TRBD2 agrees at 13 bases. The CDR3 runs to 16 residues. Germline-derived CDR1 and CDR2 are MGHRA and YSYEKL. The V gene end was trimmed by 2 bases and the J gene end by 9 bases; junction bases not matched to a gene: 7. This CDR3 reads CASSQNRLAGGGEQFF. In DNA, the CDR3 is TGCGCCAGCAGCCAAAACCGACTAGCGGGAGGTGGTGAGCAGTTCTTC.

V and J are TRBV19 and TRBJ1-5; no reliable D call. Trimming took off 6 bases at V and 1 base at J, with 13 bases between the two ends. Germline V gives CDR1 LNHDA, CDR2 SQIVND (reference sequence). The CDR3 length is 15 residues. The CDR3 is CASRLEALSNQPQHF. CDR3 nucleotides: TGTGCCAGTAGGTTGGAGGCTTTGAGCAATCAGCCCCAGCATTTT.

The chain links TRBV9 to TRBJ2-6, with D unclear. This CDR3 spans 16 amino acids. Germline CDR1 and CDR2: SGDLS and YYNGEE. V was cut by 0 bases and J by 0 bases, with 7 bases left in between. The CDR3 region is CASSVVVSSGANVLTF. CDR3 DNA: TGTGCCAGCAGCGTAGTAGTCTCCTCTGGGGCCAACGTCCTGACTTTC.

This clone was seen only once. The rearrangement uses TRBV28 and TRBJ2-7, with TRBD1 matching 10 bases. CDR1 is MDHEN, CDR2 SYDVKM, per germline. This CDR3 is 13 amino acids long. With 5 bases clipped from V and 6 bases from J, the junction kept 4 bases outside the gene matches. The CDR3: CASSPTGGGEQYF. The CDR3 bases are TGTGCCAGCAGTCCGACAGGGGGCGGCGAGCAGTACTTC. The whole variable domain, remainder taken from reference TRBV28 and TRBJ2-7, is DVKVTQSSRYLVKRTGEKVFLECVQDMDHENMFWYRQDPGLGLRLIYFSYDVKMKEKGDIPEGYSVSREKKERFSLILESASTNQTSMYLCASSPTGGGEQYFGPGTRLTVT.

V usage is TRBV29-1 and J usage is TRBJ1-2, with D unclear. Germline V gives CDR1 SQVTM, CDR2 ANQGSEA. The CDR3 is 14 amino acids. Trimming cost V 2 bases and J 1 base, with 11 bases left between them. CDR3 protein: CSVEKQVNNYGYTF. The CDR3 coding sequence is TGCAGCGTTGAAAAACAAGTCAATAACTATGGCTACACCTTC.

As DNA, the CDR3 is TGTGCCAGCAGGGACAGAGAAGCTTTCTTT. It yields the protein CASRDREAFF. The chain links TRBV28 to TRBJ1-1, with D perhaps TRBD1 (6 bases). Germline V gives CDR1 MDHEN, CDR2 SYDVKM. This CDR3 contains 10 residues. Trimming shortened V by 6 bases and J by 8 bases, and 7 bases separated the two germline ends.

The J gene is TRBJ2-1, the V gene TRBV5-1; 10 nucleotides agree with TRBD2. Germline V gene lookup returns CDR1 SGHRS and CDR2 YFSETQ. The CDR3 has 19 residues. With 2 bases clipped from V and 0 bases from J, the junction kept 11 bases outside the gene matches. CDR3 sequence: CASSLSGTSAYGSYNEQFF. The CDR3 DNA reads TGCGCCAGCAGCTTATCCGGGACTAGCGCTTATGGCTCCTACAATGAGCAGTTCTTC.

The rearrangement links TRBV27 to TRBJ2-7; TRBD1 agrees at 9 bases. This CDR3 has 13 amino acids. The germline V gene encodes CDR1 MNHEY and CDR2 SMNVEV (reference sequence). The V segment lost 6 bases and the J segment 4 bases; nucleotides outside the gene matches: 4. CDR3 coding DNA: TGTGCCAGCAGGAGGGACAGGGTGTACGAGCAGTACTTC. Protein: CASRRDRVYEQYF.

The rearrangement links TRBV7-3 to TRBJ2-3; 10 positions match TRBD2. The CDR3 sequence is 15 residues long. Germline V gene sequence: CDR1 SGHTA, CDR2 FQGTGA. With 5 bases clipped from V and 4 bases from J, the junction kept 6 bases outside the gene matches. This chain's CDR3 is CASSRAGGPADTQYF. CDR3 nucleotide sequence: TGTGCCAGCAGCCGAGCGGGAGGGCCGGCAGATACGCAGTATTTT.

This chain connects TRBV18 to TRBJ2-1; TRBD2 aligns across 10 bases. The germline CDR1 and CDR2 sequences are KGHSH and LQKENI. The CDR3 sequence is 15 residues long. Losses at the gene ends were 6 bases for V and 2 bases for J; bases not matched to a gene: 4. The CDR3 nucleotides read TGTGCCAGCTCTCCCGGGACTAGCGCCTACAATGAGCAGTTCTTC. This translates into CASSPGTSAYNEQFF.

The chain is built from TRBV19 and TRBJ2-7; 8 nucleotides align to TRBD1. CDR3 length: 13 residues. Germline V CDR1 and CDR2: LNHDA, SQIVND (reference sequence). Unmatched junction bases numbered 3, after V lost 5 bases and J lost 3 bases. The CDR3, as DNA: TGTGCCAGTAGTGGGACAGGCTACTACGAGCAGTACTTC. Its protein product is CASSGTGYYEQYF.